The text below deals with one TCR beta chain. The target of this receptor is not known. Per-base qualities were not stored, and no clone one base away is much larger. The sample belongs to a study of blood T cell repertoires in COVID-19 (dated by TCRdb to about 2020). With respect to the entire study: The collaborator samples originated in the United States, Italy and Spain and spanned the acute and convalescent phases of COVID-19. The material from the prospective study consisted of cDNA or gDNA derived from T cells, B-cell-depleted T cells, or PBMCs. The dataset comprised deeply sampled blood TCRbeta repertoires from subjects exposed to, actively infected with, or recovered from COVID-19. The repertoires were released in a freely available public database intended as a resource for research on the immune response to SARS-CoV-2. Samples were obtained from the ongoing ImmuneRACE study (first 160 participants) and from over 1,000 subjects provided by 6 global collaborators. A de-identified subject ID, COVID-19 status, age in years and sex were almost always included in the sample metadata. Where available, HLA class I and class II types were taken from metadata supplied by the sample provider and were not determined by assay-based typing.

Summary of the overall study and its limitations: The quantity of clinical and demographic metadata differed by source and by participant and was supplied without curation.

Samples from volunteer blood donors who had recovered from COVID-19 were contributed by a second Seattle source. Whole blood was collected in K2EDTA tubes by collaborating institutions according to the institutions' own protocols. Collaborator samples were shipped for TCRbeta analysis as frozen whole blood, isolated PBMCs, or DNA extracted from either sample type. TCRbeta CDR3 regions were amplified from genomic DNA by means of the immunoSEQ Assay, a bias-controlled multiplex PCR. In the original analysis: The number of nucleated cells in each sample was estimated from the amplification of reference gene primers within the assay. To quantify the absolute abundance of each unique TCRbeta CDR3 rearrangement, sequence reads were collapsed and filtered. Productive Simpson clonality was computed per sample as the square root of Simpson's diversity index over productive rearrangements. Not all clones reach the TCRdb copy of this immuneACCESS table, which keeps in-frame sequences only. Checked studies attribute under half of the gap to unresolved V genes and leave the rest unexplained. The V and J calls and clone size come from that table; D and trimming were worked out from the DNA. Counted in this sample were about 180,000 clones; 89% of them appeared once. Approximately 2% of the sample belongs to the ten largest clones.

Specimen: peripheral blood. The source of this sequence is a man between 18 and 29 years old who had recovered from COVID-19.

The nucleotide sequence reads TGCAGCGTTGAAGAGGGGGGTGGACTGTTTTTT. This gives the protein CSVEEGGGLFF. The sequence links TRBV29-1 to TRBJ1-4; TRBD1 is perhaps the D gene, given 5 matching bases. Via the germline V gene, CDR1 is SQVTM and CDR2 ANQGSEA. V and J lose 0 bases and 13 bases, and a span of 9 bases separates them. There are 11 amino acids in the CDR3, from cysteine to phenylalanine inclusive. The only DNA kept is the CDR3, 33 bases in frame from the first base.